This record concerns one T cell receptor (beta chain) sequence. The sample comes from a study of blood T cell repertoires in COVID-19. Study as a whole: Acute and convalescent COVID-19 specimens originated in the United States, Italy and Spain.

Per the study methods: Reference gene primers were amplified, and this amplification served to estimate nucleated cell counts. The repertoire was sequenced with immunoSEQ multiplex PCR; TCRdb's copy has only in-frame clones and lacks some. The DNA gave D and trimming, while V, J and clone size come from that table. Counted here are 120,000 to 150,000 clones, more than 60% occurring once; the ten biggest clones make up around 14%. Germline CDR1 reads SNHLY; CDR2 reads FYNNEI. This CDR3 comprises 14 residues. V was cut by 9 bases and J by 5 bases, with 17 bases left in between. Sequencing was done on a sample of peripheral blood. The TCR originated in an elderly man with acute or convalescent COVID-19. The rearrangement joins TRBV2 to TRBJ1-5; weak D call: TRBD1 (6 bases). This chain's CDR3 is CASARTDTDQPQHF. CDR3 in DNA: TGTGCCAGTGCTAGGACAGATACGGATCAGCCCCAGCATTTT. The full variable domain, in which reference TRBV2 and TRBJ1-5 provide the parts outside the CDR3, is EPEVTQTPSHQVTQMGQEVILRCVPISNHLYFYWYRQILGQKVEFLVSFYNNEISEKSEIFDDQFSVERPDGSNFTLKIRSTKLEDSAMYFCASARTDTDQPQHFGDGTRLSIL.